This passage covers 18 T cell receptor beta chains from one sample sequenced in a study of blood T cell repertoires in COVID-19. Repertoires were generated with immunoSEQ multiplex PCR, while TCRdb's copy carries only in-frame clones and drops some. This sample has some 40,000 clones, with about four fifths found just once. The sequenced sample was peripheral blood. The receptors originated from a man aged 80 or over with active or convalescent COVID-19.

CDR3 protein: CASSAGRVNTGELFF. In DNA form, the CDR3 reads TGTGCCAGCAGCGCGGGACGGGTGAACACCGGGGAGCTGTTTTTT. V and J are TRBV5-5 and TRBJ2-2; TRBD2 might be the D (6 bases). CDR1 SGHKS and CDR2 YYEKEE come from the germline V gene (reference sequence). Trimming took 4 bases from V and 1 from J, leaving 11 bases between them. This CDR3 region has 15 residues.

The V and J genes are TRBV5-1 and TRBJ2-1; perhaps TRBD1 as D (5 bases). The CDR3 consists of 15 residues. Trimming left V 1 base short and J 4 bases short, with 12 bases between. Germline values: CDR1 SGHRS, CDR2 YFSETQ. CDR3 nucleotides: TGCGCCAGCAGCTTGAATATACAGGCGTACAATGAGCAGTTCTTC. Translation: CASSLNIQAYNEQFF.

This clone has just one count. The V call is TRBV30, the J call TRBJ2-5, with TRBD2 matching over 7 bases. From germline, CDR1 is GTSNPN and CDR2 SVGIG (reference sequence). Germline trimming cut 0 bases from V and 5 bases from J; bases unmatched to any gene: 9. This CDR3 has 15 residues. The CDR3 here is CAWSVGLGEGETQYF. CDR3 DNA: TGTGCCTGGAGTGTAGGGTTGGGGGAGGGGGAGACCCAGTACTTC. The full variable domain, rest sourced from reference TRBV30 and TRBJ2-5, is SQTIHQWPATLVQPVGSPLSLECTVEGTSNPNLYWYRQAAGRGLQLLFYSVGIGQISSEVPQNLSASRPQDRQFILSSKKLLLSDSGFYLCAWSVGLGEGETQYFGPGTRLLVL.

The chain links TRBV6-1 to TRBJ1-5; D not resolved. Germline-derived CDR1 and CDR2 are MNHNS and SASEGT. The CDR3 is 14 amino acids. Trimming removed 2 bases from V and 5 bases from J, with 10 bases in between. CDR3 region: CASSENSPHQPQHF. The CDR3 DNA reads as TGTGCCAGCAGTGAAAACAGCCCCCATCAGCCCCAGCATTTT.

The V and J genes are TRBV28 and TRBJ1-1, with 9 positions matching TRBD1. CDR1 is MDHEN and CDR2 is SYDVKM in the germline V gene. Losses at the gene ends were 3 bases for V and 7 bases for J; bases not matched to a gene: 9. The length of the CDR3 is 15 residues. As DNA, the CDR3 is TGTGCCAGCAGTTTGATGACAGGGGGTTTGGGTGAAGCTTTCTTT. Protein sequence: CASSLMTGGLGEAFF.

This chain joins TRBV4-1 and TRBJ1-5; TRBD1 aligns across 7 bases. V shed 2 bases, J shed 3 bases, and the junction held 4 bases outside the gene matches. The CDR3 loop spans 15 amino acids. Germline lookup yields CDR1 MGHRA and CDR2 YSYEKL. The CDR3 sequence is CASSQRQGNNQPQHF. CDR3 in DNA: TGCGCCAGCAGCCAACGACAGGGTAACAATCAGCCCCAGCATTTT.

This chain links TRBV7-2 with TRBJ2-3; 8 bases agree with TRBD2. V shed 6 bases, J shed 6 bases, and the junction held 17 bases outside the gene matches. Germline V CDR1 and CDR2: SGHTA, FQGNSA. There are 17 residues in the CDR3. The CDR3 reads CASRIRSKAGASDTQYF. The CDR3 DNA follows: TGTGCCAGCAGGATCCGTTCGAAAGCGGGGGCCTCCGATACGCAGTATTTT.

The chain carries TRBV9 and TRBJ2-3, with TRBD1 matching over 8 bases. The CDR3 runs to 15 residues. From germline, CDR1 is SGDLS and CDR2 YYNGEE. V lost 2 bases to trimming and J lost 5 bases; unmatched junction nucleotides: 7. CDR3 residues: CASSVRQGLGDTQYF. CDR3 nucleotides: TGTGCCAGCAGCGTCCGACAGGGGCTGGGAGATACGCAGTATTTT. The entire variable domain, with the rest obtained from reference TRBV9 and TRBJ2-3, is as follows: DSGVTQTPKHLITATGQRVTLRCSPRSGDLSVYWYQQSLDQGLQFLIQYYNGEERAKGNILERFSAQQFPDLHSELNLSSLELGDSALYFCASSVRQGLGDTQYFGPGTRLTVL.

The CDR3 bases are TGCGCCAGCAGCTGGGGACAGGTGGCGAGGAACACTGAAGCTTTCTTT. This gives the protein CASSWGQVARNTEAFF. The rearrangement links TRBV4-3 to TRBJ1-1, with 8 positions matching TRBD1. This CDR3 is built from 16 residues. V dropped 5 bases and J dropped 1; count of bases not matched to a gene: 9. Per germline, CDR1 LGHNA and CDR2 YSLEER.

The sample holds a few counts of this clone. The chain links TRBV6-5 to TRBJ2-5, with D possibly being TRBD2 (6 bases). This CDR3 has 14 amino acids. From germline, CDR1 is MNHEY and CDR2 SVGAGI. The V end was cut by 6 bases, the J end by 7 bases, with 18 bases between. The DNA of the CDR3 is TGTGCCAGCAGGGAGATGACGGGGGTTGGGACCCAGTACTTC. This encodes CASREMTGVGTQYF.

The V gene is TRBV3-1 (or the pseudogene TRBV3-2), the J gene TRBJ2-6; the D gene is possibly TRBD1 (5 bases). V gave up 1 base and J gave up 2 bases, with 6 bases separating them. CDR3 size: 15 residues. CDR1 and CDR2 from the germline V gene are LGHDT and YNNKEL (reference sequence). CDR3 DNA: TGTGCCAGCAGCCAAGCACAGGCTGGGGCCAACGTCCTGACTTTC. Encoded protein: CASSQAQAGANVLTF.

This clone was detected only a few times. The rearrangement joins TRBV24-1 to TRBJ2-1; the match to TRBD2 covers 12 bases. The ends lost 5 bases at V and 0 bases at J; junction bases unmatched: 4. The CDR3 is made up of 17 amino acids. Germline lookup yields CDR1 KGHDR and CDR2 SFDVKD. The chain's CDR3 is CATSGGLAGDSYNEQFF. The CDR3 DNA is TGTGCCACCAGTGGGGGACTAGCGGGTGACTCCTACAATGAGCAGTTCTTC.

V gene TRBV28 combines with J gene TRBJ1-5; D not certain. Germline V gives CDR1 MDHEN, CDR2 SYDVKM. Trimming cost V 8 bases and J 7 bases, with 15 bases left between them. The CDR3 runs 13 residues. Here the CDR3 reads CASVDARFQPQHF. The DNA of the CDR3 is TGTGCCAGCGTGGATGCGAGGTTCCAGCCCCAGCATTTT.

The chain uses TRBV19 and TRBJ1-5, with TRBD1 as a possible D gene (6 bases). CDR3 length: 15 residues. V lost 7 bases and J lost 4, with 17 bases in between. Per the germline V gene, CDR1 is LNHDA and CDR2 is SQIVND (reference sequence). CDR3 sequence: CASIPQQGTNQPQHF. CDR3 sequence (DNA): TGTGCCAGTATCCCCCAGCAGGGGACAAATCAGCCCCAGCATTTT.

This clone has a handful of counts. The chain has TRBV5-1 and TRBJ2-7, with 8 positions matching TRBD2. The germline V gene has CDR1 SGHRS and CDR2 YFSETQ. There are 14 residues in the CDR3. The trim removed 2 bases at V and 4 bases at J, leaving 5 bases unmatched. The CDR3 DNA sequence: TGCGCCAGCAGCTTCCAGCGGGAGAGGTACGAGCAGTACTTC. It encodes CASSFQRERYEQYF.

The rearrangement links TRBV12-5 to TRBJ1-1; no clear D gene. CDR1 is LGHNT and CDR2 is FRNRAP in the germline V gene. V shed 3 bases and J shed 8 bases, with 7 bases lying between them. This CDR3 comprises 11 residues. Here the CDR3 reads CASGFGREAFF. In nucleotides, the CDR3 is TGTGCTAGTGGTTTCGGGAGAGAAGCTTTCTTT.

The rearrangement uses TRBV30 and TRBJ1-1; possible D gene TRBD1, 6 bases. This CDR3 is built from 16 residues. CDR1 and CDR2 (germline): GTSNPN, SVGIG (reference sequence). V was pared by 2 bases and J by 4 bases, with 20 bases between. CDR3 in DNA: TGTGCCTGGAGTCAGAGGATCAGGGGTTGGGGCACTGAAGCTTTCTTT. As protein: CAWSQRIRGWGTEAFF.

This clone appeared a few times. The CDR3 sequence: CASRPETGANYGYTF. CDR3 DNA sequence: TGTGCCAGCAGACCCGAGACAGGGGCTAACTATGGCTACACCTTC. This chain uses TRBV28 with TRBJ1-2; 8 bases map to TRBD1. This CDR3 is built from 15 residues. V was pared by 6 bases and J by 0 bases, with 6 bases of the junction left unmatched. Germline V gene lookup returns CDR1 MDHEN and CDR2 SYDVKM.